This TCR beta chain is from a study of Ad26.COV2.S vaccination and SARS-CoV-2 variants. Treatment described: some 20 received Ad26.COV2.S at low or high dose, single or two shots; about 5 received placebo; per-sample allocation not given. The study sampled participants on day 63 after the first vaccine or placebo injection. Profiled with immunoSEQ multiplex PCR; TCRdb holds only in-frame clones, not every one. This table holds 400,000 or so clones, 70% to 90% found once. The CDR3 extends over 15 amino acids. CDR1 SEHNR and CDR2 FQNEAQ come from the germline V gene (reference sequence). V dropped 5 bases and J dropped 4 bases, with 16 bases sitting between them.

The receptor was isolated from a person between 18 and 65 years old who received the Ad26.COV2.S COVID-19 vaccine or a placebo. The chain couples TRBV7-9 to TRBJ2-3; tentative D call: TRBD2 (7 bases). Source: peripheral blood, taken in a trial of Ad26.COV2.S vaccine versus placebo. The CDR3 DNA is TGTGCCAGCAGCGCTTACCGGGGGGCGCCAGATACGCAGTATTTT. This encodes CASSAYRGAPDTQYF.